This entry lists 21 T cell receptor beta chains sequenced from one sample in a study of T-cell reconstitution after alpha-beta-depleted transplantation in children. It was with unique molecular identifiers that the TCRbeta library was prepared. MiXCR, run by TCRdb on the PCR reads, gives a single entry per CDR3 protein. Among about 230,000 distinct CDR3 sequences listed, 9.7% were seen once. The starting material was PBMCs from the stem cell graft donor, obtained from the stem cell graft. The receptors originated from a human donor who donated a stem cell graft to a child with SCID.

The chain carries TRBV5-1 and TRBJ2-1; 8 bases line up with TRBD1. V shed 7 bases and J 8 bases; nucleotides not matched to a gene: 17. This CDR3 spans 16 amino acids. Germline V lookup: CDR1 SGHRS, CDR2 YFSETQ. The CDR3 DNA sequence: TGCGCCAGCTGGAAACAGGGGGGAATGGGGACCGATGAGCAGTTCTTC. Protein product: CASWKQGGMGTDEQFF. Looking up the rest from reference TRBV5-1 and TRBJ2-1 gives the full variable domain: KAGVTQTPRYLIKTRGQQVTLSCSPISGHRSVSWYQQTPGQGLQFLFEYFSETQRNKGNFPGRFSGRQFSNSRSEMNVSTLELGDSALYLCASWKQGGMGTDEQFFGPGTRLTVL.

Ten or more counts support this clonotype. The CDR3 bases are TGCGCCAGCAGCTATGGACTGAACTACGAGCAGTACTTC. Translating it yields CASSYGLNYEQYF. V and J are TRBV5-1 and TRBJ2-7, with D possibly TRBD2 on 5 matching bases. Trimming pared 3 bases from V and 3 bases from J, leaving 10 bases between. The CDR3 contains 13 residues. The germline V gene has CDR1 SGHRS and CDR2 YFSETQ.

There are a few counts of this clonotype. This chain connects TRBV6-5 to TRBJ2-3, with 11 bases identical to TRBD1. CDR3 size: 19 residues. The germline CDR1 and CDR2 sequences are MNHEY and SVGAGI. Trimming took 2 bases from V and 7 from J; bases not matched to a gene: 17. Written as DNA, the CDR3 is TGTGCCAGCAGTTACGATAATCCCGGGACAGGGGGAGTACGGAATACGCAGTATTTT. This sequence encodes CASSYDNPGTGGVRNTQYF.

This clonotype was recorded at least ten times. The genes are TRBV7-9 and TRBJ2-5, with D hard to call. Per the germline V gene, CDR1 is SEHNR and CDR2 is FQNEAQ (reference sequence). The CDR3 is 13 residues long. V was clipped by 7 bases and J by 5 bases, with 14 bases between them. The CDR3 loop is CASISADGETQYF. CDR3 coding DNA: TGTGCCAGCATTTCCGCGGACGGGGAGACCCAGTACTTC.

The genes are TRBV11-2 and TRBJ2-1; 13 bases are shared with TRBD2. V gave up 5 bases and J gave up 15 bases; unmatched junction bases: 10. Germline CDR1 and CDR2: SGHAT and FQNNGV. The CDR3 spans 14 residues. Here the CDR3 DNA reads TGTGCCAGCAGCCGTACTAGCGGGGGGGCCGGTTGGTTCTTC. This sequence encodes CASSRTSGGAGWFF.

This clonotype has ten or more counts. The V call is TRBV20-1, the J call TRBJ1-1; D gene uncertain. Looked up from germline, CDR1 is DFQATT and CDR2 is SNEGSKA (reference sequence). This CDR3 region has 13 residues. Trimming stripped 3 bases from V and 5 bases from J, with 13 bases between. The CDR3 DNA is TGCAGTGCTAGCAACCGGGTAGGGACTGAAGCTTTCTTT. This sequence encodes CSASNRVGTEAFF.

This clonotype was counted at least ten times. The chain recombines TRBV5-1 with TRBJ1-2, with D perhaps matching TRBD1 (6 bases). The germline V and J ends were trimmed by 2 bases and 4 bases, with 18 bases remaining between them. The germline V gene has CDR1 SGHRS and CDR2 YFSETQ. The CDR3 runs to 16 residues. The DNA for the CDR3 is TGCGCCAGCAGCTTCACCGACGACAGGCCTGGCTATGGCTACACCTTC. Its translation is CASSFTDDRPGYGYTF. Using reference TRBV5-1 and TRBJ1-2 for the parts outside the CDR3, the full variable domain is KAGVTQTPRYLIKTRGQQVTLSCSPISGHRSVSWYQQTPGQGLQFLFEYFSETQRNKGNFPGRFSGRQFSNSRSEMNVSTLELGDSALYLCASSFTDDRPGYGYTFGSGTRLTVV.

This clonotype was found many times. This rearrangement joins TRBV7-2 to TRBJ2-3; TRBD1 might be the D (5 bases). The V gene lost 2 bases and the J gene lost 5 bases, with 11 bases spanning the gap. Germline V lookup: CDR1 SGHTA, CDR2 FQGNSA. The CDR3 runs 14 residues. Written as DNA, the CDR3 is TGTGCCAGCAGCTTAAACTGGGGCGAAGATACGCAGTATTTT. Its protein is CASSLNWGEDTQYF.

With regard to this clonotype: At one end the junction does not follow the germline gene, possibly because of a read error. The rearrangement uses TRBV11-2 and TRBJ2-7; 8 nucleotides line up with TRBD1. The CDR3 length is 15 residues. Germline CDR1 reads SGHAT; CDR2 reads FQNNGV. CDR3 amino acids: CASSIETGGGYEQYF. As DNA, the CDR3 is TGTGCCAGCAGCATAGAAACAGGGGGAGGCTACGAGCAGTACTTC.

Ten or more counts support this clonotype. The chain recombines TRBV5-6 with TRBJ1-1; a possible D gene is TRBD1 (5 bases). Looked up from germline, CDR1 is SGHDT and CDR2 is YYEEEE. The CDR3 has 15 amino acids. Trimming removed 0 bases at V and 5 bases at J, with 14 bases between. CDR3 in DNA: TGTGCCAGCAGCTTGGAAGGATGGGGGGAGACTGAAGCTTTCTTT. Protein product: CASSLEGWGETEAFF.

This clonotype has ten or more counts. The chain has TRBV10-3 and TRBJ1-6, with TRBD1 matching 8 bases. The CDR3 is 12 amino acids. Germline assignment: CDR1 ENHRY and CDR2 SYGVKD. With 10 bases clipped from V and 6 bases from J, the junction kept 2 bases outside the gene matches. CDR3 in amino acids: CATGQGNSPLHF. The CDR3 DNA reads as TGTGCCACCGGACAGGGTAATTCACCCCTCCACTTT.

This clonotype was detected ten times or more. The V call is TRBV7-2, the J call TRBJ2-7; 12 positions match TRBD2. Germline loops: CDR1 SGHTA, CDR2 FQGNSA. Unmatched junction bases numbered 5, after V lost 2 bases and J lost 0 bases. There are 17 residues in the CDR3. The CDR3 DNA is TGTGCCAGCAGCTTAACTAGCGGGGGGCGACCCTCCTACGAGCAGTACTTC. Its translation: CASSLTSGGRPSYEQYF.

This clonotype came up many times. The chain uses TRBV20-1 and TRBJ2-1; 9 bases fit TRBD1. The CDR3 spans 14 residues. Looked up from germline, CDR1 is DFQATT and CDR2 is SNEGSKA (reference sequence). Trimming removed 6 bases from V and 1 base from J; junction bases left unmatched: 4. The CDR3 protein is CSAGDRASYNEQFF. In DNA form, the CDR3 reads TGCAGTGCCGGGGACAGGGCGTCCTACAATGAGCAGTTCTTC.

This clonotype was recorded many times. The rearrangement links TRBV20-1 to TRBJ1-1; D not resolved. Looked up from germline, CDR1 is DFQATT and CDR2 is SNEGSKA (reference sequence). Trimming stripped 6 bases from V and 3 bases from J, with 11 bases between. CDR3 length: 12 amino acids. CDR3 nucleotides: TGCAGTGCCACCCCTGGGGACACTGAAGCTTTCTTT. Its translation: CSATPGDTEAFF.

This clonotype has at least ten counts. The chain links TRBV5-1 to TRBJ2-2; D not certain. The CDR3 has 12 residues. Between the trimmed V and J ends, which lost 7 bases and 3 bases, there was a span of 7 bases. Germline-derived CDR1 and CDR2 are SGHRS and YFSETQ. The CDR3 bases are TGCGCCAGCGCCTTGGACACCGGGGAGCTGTTTTTT. Residues: CASALDTGELFF.

This clonotype was observed many times. The J gene is TRBJ2-3, the V gene TRBV27, with 9 bases aligning to TRBD1. V dropped 5 bases and J dropped 3; count of bases not matched to a gene: 9. The length of the CDR3 is 16 residues. Per the germline V gene, CDR1 is MNHEY and CDR2 is SMNVEV (reference sequence). CDR3 sequence: CASSTYRGPGTDTQYF. CDR3 DNA sequence: TGTGCCAGCAGTACGTACAGGGGGCCGGGGACAGATACGCAGTATTTT.

This clonotype showed up many times. The chain carries TRBV5-1 and TRBJ1-1, with 11 bases aligning to TRBD1. This CDR3 has 16 amino acids. The V and J ends lost 4 bases and 1 base, in that order; junction bases with no gene match: 6. Germline V gene sequence: CDR1 SGHRS, CDR2 YFSETQ. CDR3 nucleotides: TGCGCCAGCAGCCCCGGGACAGGGGGTCCGAACACTGAAGCTTTCTTT. This translates into CASSPGTGGPNTEAFF.

This clonotype was found many times. The chain employs TRBV20-1 and TRBJ1-5, with TRBD1 matching 7 bases. The CDR3 loop spans 15 amino acids. V lost 5 bases, J lost 4 bases, and 11 bases stayed unmatched. Germline loops: CDR1 DFQATT, CDR2 SNEGSKA (reference sequence). The CDR3 here is CSAPRGRRRNQPQHF. CDR3 nucleotides: TGCAGTGCTCCAAGGGGGCGTCGGAGGAATCAGCCCCAGCATTTT.

This clonotype was seen repeatedly, ten times or more. This chain connects TRBV20-1 to TRBJ1-5; no clear D gene. From germline, CDR1 is DFQATT and CDR2 SNEGSKA (reference sequence). Trimming left V 6 bases short and J 0 bases short, with 6 bases between. This CDR3 is built from 12 residues. The CDR3 is CSARHSNQPQHF. Written as DNA, the CDR3 is TGCAGTGCAAGGCATAGCAATCAGCCCCAGCATTTT.

This chain connects TRBV4-1 to TRBJ2-1; D is unresolved. Per germline, CDR1 MGHRA and CDR2 YSYEKL. The V end lost 0 bases, the J end lost 0 bases, and 6 bases lay between the germline ends. The CDR3 loop spans 15 amino acids. For the CDR3, the DNA is TGCGCCAGCAGCCAAGACTCGAGCTCCTACAATGAGCAGTTCTTC. Translation: CASSQDSSSYNEQFF.

The sample holds many counts of this clonotype. The chain has TRBV20-1 and TRBJ2-2, with 10 nucleotides matching TRBD2. CDR3 length: 17 amino acids. J was trimmed by 6 bases and V by 4 bases; bases with no gene match: 14. Germline loops: CDR1 DFQATT, CDR2 SNEGSKA (reference sequence). This CDR3 is CSATSTKRGGWSGELFF. The CDR3 DNA reads TGCAGTGCTACGTCAACAAAGCGGGGGGGCTGGTCCGGGGAGCTGTTTTTT.